A single sample gave rise to the 27 T cell receptor beta chains below, sequenced in a study of graft-versus-host responses after intestinal transplantation. The antigens these receptors bind are not known. Assay used: immunoSEQ multiplex PCR; TCRdb lists only in-frame clones, some missing. This sample has just over 70,000 clones; 75% to 90% occur once, and the top ten carry 0.39%. Here the sequenced sample was unstimulated CD4+ T cells sorted from spleen or lymph node cells, taken before transplant. These receptors all come from a human donor who was the organ donor for an intestinal transplant.

The rearrangement joins TRBV27 to TRBJ1-1; TRBD1 is a possible D gene (5 bases). V was clipped by 5 bases and J by 3 bases, with 16 bases between them. The CDR3 contains 15 residues. Germline assignment: CDR1 MNHEY and CDR2 SMNVEV (reference sequence). The CDR3 region is CASSPRDGGDTEAFF. Here the CDR3 DNA reads TGTGCCAGCAGTCCCCGGGACGGAGGGGACACTGAAGCTTTCTTT.

V and J are TRBV5-6 and TRBJ2-7; possible D gene TRBD1, 5 bases. CDR1 SGHDT and CDR2 YYEEEE come from the germline V gene. The V gene lost 4 bases and the J gene lost 0 bases, with 11 bases spanning the gap. The CDR3 is 14 amino acids. CDR3 protein: CASSPLGVSYEQYV. The DNA for the CDR3 is TGTGCCAGCAGCCCATTAGGGGTCTCCTACGAGCAGTACGTC.

The chain has TRBV6-1 and TRBJ1-2; D not certain. V lost 4 bases and J 5 bases, leaving 11 bases between the germline ends. The V gene's germline CDR1 is MNHNS and CDR2 SASEGT. CDR3 length: 13 amino acids. The CDR3 sequence is CASSAEALYGYTF. CDR3 coding DNA: TGTGCCAGCAGTGCCGAGGCACTGTATGGCTACACCTTC.

The gene calls are TRBV27 and TRBJ2-5; 11 nucleotides line up with TRBD2. V lost 6 bases and J lost 5; bases outside the gene matches: 2. The CDR3 has 13 amino acids. Germline-derived CDR1 and CDR2 are MNHEY and SMNVEV (reference sequence). CDR3 residues: CASRVAGGETQYF. CDR3 coding DNA: TGTGCCAGCAGGGTAGCGGGAGGGGAGACCCAGTACTTC.

The rearrangement links TRBV2 to TRBJ2-7, with TRBD1 matching over 7 bases. Germline V lookup: CDR1 SNHLY, CDR2 FYNNEI. The V gene end was trimmed by 1 base and the J gene end by 0 bases; junction bases not matched to a gene: 6. This CDR3 region has 16 residues. CDR3 in DNA: TGTGCCAGCAGTGAAGGAGGGACAGATTCCTCCTACGAGCAGTACGTC. Translation gives CASSEGGTDSSYEQYV.

This sequence joins TRBV9 and TRBJ1-2; a weak D match, TRBD1 (5 bases). Germline CDR1 reads SGDLS; CDR2 reads YYNGEE. V lost 0 bases and J lost 5, with 11 bases in between. The CDR3 is 14 residues long. CDR3 amino acids: CASSVEGQGYGYTF. CDR3 coding DNA: TGTGCCAGCAGCGTAGAGGGGCAGGGATATGGCTACACCTTC.

The rearrangement links TRBV18 to TRBJ1-3, with a possible D match to TRBD1 (6 bases). The CDR3 length is 14 residues. The V end lost 6 bases, the J end lost 1 base, and 10 bases lay between the germline ends. The V gene's germline CDR1 is KGHSH and CDR2 LQKENI. The CDR3 loop is CASSKQGSGNTIYF. The CDR3, as DNA: TGTGCCAGCTCTAAACAGGGTTCTGGAAACACCATATATTTT.

The chain employs TRBV21-1 and TRBJ1-2; the DNA was not used to check the table's D call, TRBD1. TRBV21-1 is tagged as a pseudogene. The CDR3 consists of 17 residues. In DNA, the CDR3 is TGTGCCAGCAGCAATGGGGACAGGGTTCCCCGACCTTATGGCTACACCTTC. Protein product: CASSNGDRVPRPYGYTF.

The chain has TRBV11-2 and TRBJ2-5; D perhaps matches TRBD1 (6 bases). The CDR3 consists of 13 residues. The V and J ends lost 3 bases and 4 bases respectively, with 9 bases between them. Per germline, CDR1 SGHAT and CDR2 FQNNGV. This chain's CDR3 is CASSFTGSETQYF. The CDR3 nucleotides read TGTGCCAGCAGCTTCACAGGGTCAGAGACCCAGTACTTC.

The chain links TRBV7-2 to TRBJ2-7; 10 bases agree with TRBD1. CDR3 length equals 16 residues. Trimming removed 0 bases from V and 0 bases from J; junction bases left unmatched: 2. CDR1 and CDR2 from the germline V gene are SGHTA and FQGNSA. CDR3: CASSLAGTGVSYEQYV. Written as DNA, the CDR3 is TGTGCCAGCAGCTTAGCCGGGACAGGGGTCTCCTACGAGCAGTACGTC.

The gene calls are TRBV30 and TRBJ2-1; the D gene is possibly TRBD1 (5 bases). The CDR3 extends over 13 amino acids. CDR1 is GTSNPN, CDR2 SVGIG, per germline (reference sequence). V lost 0 bases to trimming and J lost 8 bases, with 11 bases between them. The DNA for the CDR3 is TGTGCCTGGAGTGTCCAGGAGACAGATGAGCAGTTCTTC. Protein: CAWSVQETDEQFF.

The chain links TRBV19 to TRBJ2-7; D unclear. Germline CDR1 reads LNHDA; CDR2 reads SQIVND (reference sequence). Between the trimmed V and J ends, which lost 1 base and 3 bases, there was a span of 7 bases. This CDR3 is 13 amino acids long. CDR3 nucleotides: TGTGCCAGTAGTATAGCCACGGACTACGAGCAGTACGTC. Its translation: CASSIATDYEQYV.

V and J are TRBV15 and TRBJ2-3; D remains unclear. Trimming took off 8 bases at V and 1 base at J, with 13 bases between the two ends. The CDR3 has 14 amino acids. Germline V gives CDR1 LNHNV, CDR2 YYDKDF (reference sequence). The CDR3 is CATGWSLGTDTQYF. DNA of the CDR3: TGTGCCACCGGCTGGAGTTTAGGCACAGATACGCAGTATTTT.

The V and J genes are TRBV4-1 and TRBJ2-6, with a tentative D call TRBD1 (7 bases). The CDR3 covers 19 residues. CDR1 and CDR2 from the germline V gene are MGHRA and YSYEKL. The V end lost 2 bases, the J end lost 2 bases, and 19 bases lay between the germline ends. This chain's CDR3 is CASSQFVGQGGTGANVLTF. The CDR3 DNA reads as TGCGCCAGCAGCCAATTTGTGGGCCAGGGGGGAACTGGGGCCAACGTCCTGACTTTC.

V is TRBV4-1 and J is TRBJ1-5; 7 bases are shared with TRBD1. Germline CDR1 MGHRA, CDR2 YSYEKL. The CDR3 sequence is 15 residues long. Losses at the gene ends were 1 base for V and 4 bases for J; bases not matched to a gene: 4. The CDR3 sequence: CASSQVGTENQPQHF. CDR3 nucleotide sequence: TGCGCCAGCAGCCAAGTAGGGACAGAAAATCAGCCCCAGCATTTT.

The chain is built from TRBV11-2 and TRBJ1-6, with D possibly matching TRBD1 (6 bases). CDR1 SGHAT and CDR2 FQNNGV come from the germline V gene. V lost 1 base and J lost 9, with 10 bases in between. The CDR3 contains 14 residues. The CDR3 DNA follows: TGTGCCAGCAGCTTAGTAGAACAGGGTTCACCCCTCCACTTT. Its protein product is CASSLVEQGSPLHF.

This clone was detected only a few times. V gene TRBV19 combines with J gene TRBJ2-7; 9 bases match TRBD1. The CDR3 totals 14 residues. In germline, CDR1 is LNHDA, CDR2 SQIVND (reference sequence). V shed 6 bases and J 5 bases; nucleotides not matched to a gene: 8. This CDR3 reads CASSKQGASNEQYV. In DNA, the CDR3 is TGTGCCAGTAGCAAACAGGGGGCGAGCAACGAGCAGTACGTC.

This clone was observed a few times. J is TRBJ2-2 and V is TRBV5-1, with D tentatively TRBD1 (5 bases). Germline assignment: CDR1 SGHRS and CDR2 YFSETQ. The CDR3 is 13 residues long. The V end lost 3 bases, the J end lost 5 bases, and 8 bases lay between the germline ends. CDR3 DNA: TGCGCCAGCAGCTCCCAGGGAACCGGGGAGCTGTTTTTT. Translating gives CASSSQGTGELFF.

This clone was counted only a few times. This sequence joins TRBV9 and TRBJ2-2, with D perhaps matching TRBD2 (5 bases). V lost 3 bases and J 6 bases, leaving 9 bases between the germline ends. Germline assignment: CDR1 SGDLS and CDR2 YYNGEE. The CDR3 consists of 13 residues. The CDR3 reads CASSELAAGELFF. CDR3 DNA sequence: TGTGCCAGCAGCGAGCTAGCTGCCGGGGAGCTGTTTTTT.

The chain carries TRBV30 and TRBJ2-5, with D tentatively TRBD1 (6 bases). This CDR3 region has 14 residues. The germline CDR1 and CDR2 sequences are GTSNPN and SVGIG (reference sequence). Trimming left V 2 bases short and J 5 bases short, with 15 bases between. CDR3 sequence (DNA): TGTGCCTGGAGTTGGGGTGGGGGCGCGGAGACCCAGTACTTC. Its translation is CAWSWGGGAETQYF.

Remarks on this clone: At one end, the junction sequence differs from germline, possibly due to a read error. The rearrangement links TRBV10-2 to TRBJ2-5; D might be TRBD2 (5 bases). Germline CDR1 and CDR2: WSHSY and SAAADI. This CDR3 is built from 13 residues. CDR3 sequence (DNA): TGCGCCAGCAGTGAGCTGGGAGCCCTACCCCACGACTTC. Translating it yields CASSELGALPHDF.

The V and J genes are TRBV5-1 and TRBJ2-3; D is unclear. Between the trimmed V and J ends, which lost 4 bases and 1 base, there was a span of 10 bases. Germline CDR1 SGHRS, CDR2 YFSETQ. This CDR3 region has 14 residues. The CDR3 DNA follows: TGCGCCAGCAGCCCAATAGCTGGCACAGATACGCAGTATTTT. This gives the protein CASSPIAGTDTQYF.

Turning to this clone: The sample carries other DNA sequences with the same CDR3. The V and J genes are TRBV19 and TRBJ2-1; 8 bases align to TRBD1. The CDR3 sequence is 14 residues long. The trim removed 3 bases at V and 9 bases at J, leaving 7 bases unmatched. CDR1 is LNHDA and CDR2 is SQIVND in the germline V gene (reference sequence). CDR3 in amino acids: CASSIRQGAGEQFF. CDR3 DNA sequence: TGTGCCAGTAGTATTCGGCAGGGGGCGGGTGAGCAGTTCTTC.

This sequence joins TRBV7-2 and TRBJ2-7, with 10 bases aligning to TRBD1. The CDR3 runs to 14 residues. CDR1 and CDR2 (germline): SGHTA, FQGNSA. The trim removed 5 bases at V and 3 bases at J, leaving 4 bases unmatched. This CDR3 reads CASSRRTGGYEQYV. Written as DNA, the CDR3 is TGTGCCAGCAGCAGAAGGACAGGGGGCTACGAGCAGTACGTC.

The chain couples TRBV7-3 to TRBJ2-2; TRBD1 matches at 9 bases. With 5 bases clipped from V and 5 bases from J, the junction kept 9 bases outside the gene matches. This CDR3 is 16 amino acids long. Germline CDR1 reads SGHTA; CDR2 reads FQGTGA. The CDR3 spells CASSPSNRGRTGELFF. The CDR3 region has the DNA TGTGCCAGCAGCCCCTCGAACAGGGGGCGGACCGGGGAGCTGTTTTTT.

The CDR3, as DNA: TGCGCCAGCAGCCAAGATCCTCAGGGCAGCTACTACGAGCAGTACGTC. Amino acids: CASSQDPQGSYYEQYV. J is TRBJ2-7 and V is TRBV4-1; maybe TRBD1 (5 bases). This CDR3 region has 16 residues. The V and J ends lost 0 bases and 3 bases respectively, with 15 bases between them. CDR1 and CDR2 (germline): MGHRA, YSYEKL.

The chain carries TRBV5-1 and TRBJ2-5, with 10 bases lining up with TRBD2. This CDR3 spans 18 amino acids. Germline V gene sequence: CDR1 SGHRS, CDR2 YFSETQ. With 0 bases clipped from V and 0 bases from J, the junction kept 8 bases outside the gene matches. CDR3 sequence: CASSLGLAGVLYQETQYF. The CDR3 DNA is TGCGCCAGCAGCTTGGGTCTAGCGGGGGTACTGTACCAAGAGACCCAGTACTTC. Full variable domain (outside the CDR3, taken from reference TRBV5-1 and TRBJ2-5): KAGVTQTPRYLIKTRGQQVTLSCSPISGHRSVSWYQQTPGQGLQFLFEYFSETQRNKGNFPGRFSGRQFSNSRSEMNVSTLELGDSALYLCASSLGLAGVLYQETQYFGPGTRLLVL.